This T cell receptor (beta chain) comes out of a study of cytomegalovirus exposure and HLA in healthy donors. Turning to the study itself: Of all 380 or so donors who were genotyped, around 82% belonged to the Caucasian-associated ancestry cluster.

Germline assignment: CDR1 LNHNV and CDR2 YYDKDF (reference sequence). The CDR3 spans 13 residues. V lost 3 bases and J 4 bases, leaving 9 bases between the germline ends. Both 60 Vbeta primers and 13 Jbeta primers went into the PCR. Libraries were prepared by immunoSEQ multiplex PCR; TCRdb keeps only in-frame clonotypes and omits some of them. The data contain 95,000 to 150,000 clones, about three quarters of them seen just once; the ten biggest clones take up 2.7%. This receptor was obtained from a woman aged 40 to 50 in good health and CMV-seropositive. This chain connects TRBV15 to TRBJ2-5; D possibly corresponds to TRBD2 (5 bases). The sample was PBMCs. The CDR3, as DNA: TGTGCCACCAGCAGGGACTTGTCAGAGACCCAGTACTTC. This gives the protein CATSRDLSETQYF.